This TCR beta chain is drawn from a study of cytotoxic CD8 clonotypes in ibrutinib-treated CLL. As for the study in general: The cohort had about a dozen relapsed/refractory and around 14 treatment-naive patients, around 18 IGHV unmutated. Study-wide findings and caveats: There were few public clonotypes, and on treatment they contracted or stayed stable.

In regard to this clone: Its specificity is not known.

CDR1 is ENHRY, CDR2 SYGVKD, per germline. V was clipped by 6 bases and J by 3 bases; unmatched bases: 7. This CDR3 spans 14 amino acids. Libraries were prepared by immunoSEQ multiplex PCR; TCRdb keeps only in-frame clonotypes and omits some of them. This sample has about 160,000 clones, with more than 75% found just once. The receptor comes from a human donor with chronic lymphocytic leukemia. Sequenced here: PBMCs, sampled after 12 months of ibrutinib treatment. The V and J genes are TRBV10-3 and TRBJ2-5, with 7 positions matching TRBD2. The CDR3 is CAIRDGTTEETQYF. CDR3 DNA sequence: TGTGCCATCAGGGACGGGACTACAGAAGAGACCCAGTACTTC.